This is a list of T cell receptor beta chains from one sample in a study of blood T cell repertoires in COVID-19. The protocol was immunoSEQ multiplex PCR, while the TCRdb copy is restricted to in-frame clones and leaves out a portion. The data contain around 150,000 clones, 84% of them singletons. Sequencing was performed on peripheral blood. The receptors shown here come from a woman in her sixties with acute or convalescent COVID-19. Both conserved end residues are part of each CDR3. The order of the fields is V gene, D gene, J gene, CDR3 length, clone size, CDR3 DNA, CDR3 protein. A D gene is named only where the DNA matches it firmly. Not every row has a clone size; where given, it reads once, few, many or a size class.

TRBV11-3	TRBD1	TRBJ1-1	15	.	TGTGCCAGCAGCCTTACAGGGGGCGTGAACACTGAAGCTTTCTTT	CASSLTGGVNTEAFF
TRBV29-1	TRBD2	TRBJ2-3	15	.	TGCAGCCATCAGCTAGCGGGAGGTGGTTCAGATACGCAGTATTTT	CSHQLAGGGSDTQYF
TRBV7-2	TRBD2	TRBJ2-5	15	.	TGTGCCAGCCGATCGACTAGCGGGAGCTCGGAGACCCAGTACTTC	CASRSTSGSSETQYF
TRBV7-2	TRBD1	TRBJ1-4	15	.	TGTGCCAGCAGCTCCCAACAGGGGGCGGGGGAAAAACTGTTTTTT	CASSSQQGAGEKLFF
TRBV28	TRBD1	TRBJ1-2	16	.	TGTGCCAGCAGTTTGGGACAGGGCTACATTCTCTATGGCTACACCTTC	CASSLGQGYILYGYTF
TRBV5-1	.	TRBJ2-7	15	.	TGCGCCAGCAGCACTGGGGGGTCGGGGAGCTACGAGCAGTACTTC	CASSTGGSGSYEQYF
TRBV19	TRBD1	TRBJ2-7	13	.	TGTGCCAGTAGTCTGGACAGGGCGCGCGAGCAGTACTTC	CASSLDRAREQYF
TRBV6-2/TRBV6-3	TRBD2	TRBJ2-3	13	.	TGTGCCAGCAGTCTAGCGGGAGTAGATACGCAGTATTTT	CASSLAGVDTQYF
TRBV4-3	.	TRBJ1-1	13	.	TGCGCCAGCAGCCGCGGGGCGAACACTGAAGCTTTCTTT	CASSRGANTEAFF
TRBV10-1	TRBD2	TRBJ2-1	12	.	TGCGCAAGGAAGCGGGGTTCCAATGAGCAGTTCTTC	CARKRGSNEQFF
TRBV7-8	TRBD2	TRBJ2-7	18	.	TGTGCCAGCAGCTTAGCGCTAGCGGGAGACCAGCAATCCTACGAGCAGTACTTC	CASSLALAGDQQSYEQYF
TRBV29-1	.	TRBJ1-1	13	.	TGCAGCGTTGGGAAGGGAGAGGACACTGAAGCTTTCTTT	CSVGKGEDTEAFF
TRBV4-3	TRBD2	TRBJ2-3	18	.	TGCGCCAGCAGCCAAGGACTAGCGGGAGGGCCCGGCACAGATACGCAGTATTTT	CASSQGLAGGPGTDTQYF
TRBV6-1	.	TRBJ2-5	13	.	TGTGCCAGCAGTGAGAGCGGGCAAGAGACCCAGTACTTC	CASSESGQETQYF
TRBV6-6	.	TRBJ1-2	15	.	TGTGCCAGCAGTAAATCCGGGTACGGGAGGGACGGCTACACCTTC	CASSKSGYGRDGYTF
TRBV29-1	.	TRBJ1-2	15	.	TGCAGCGTTGAAGATCCCCAAGGACATAACTATGGCTACACCTTC	CSVEDPQGHNYGYTF
TRBV6-1	.	TRBJ1-2	15	.	TGTGCCAGCAGTGATTATCGGAGAGGGAGTTATGGCTACACCTTC	CASSDYRRGSYGYTF
TRBV9	TRBD1	TRBJ1-1	15	.	TGTGCCAGCAGCAAGACAGGGGGCGCGGTCACTGAAGCTTTCTTT	CASSKTGGAVTEAFF
TRBV18	.	TRBJ1-2	14	.	TGTGCCAGCTCCCAAAATAGTGCTAACTATGGCTACACCTTC	CASSQNSANYGYTF
TRBV27	.	TRBJ1-2	18	.	TGTGCCAGCAGCCTCATAGGAAGTACAGGGAGTCGCCCGTATGGCTACACCTTC	CASSLIGSTGSRPYGYTF
TRBV5-4	TRBD2	TRBJ2-1	15	once	TGTGCCAGCAGCCCAGATAGCGGGATATCTGGTGAGCAGTTCTTC	CASSPDSGISGEQFF
TRBV3-1/TRBV3-2	.	TRBJ2-1	17	.	TGTGCCAGCAGCCAAGTTAGTCTAGGTTATCGTACAAATGAGCAGTTCTTC	CASSQVSLGYRTNEQFF
TRBV27	.	TRBJ2-1	13	once	TGTGCCAGCAGTTTATCGGGAGACTATGAGCAGTTCTTC	CASSLSGDYEQFF
TRBV10-1	TRBD2	TRBJ2-4	14	.	TGCGCCAGCCGAGCGGGATTAGCCAAAAACATTCAGTACTTC	CASRAGLAKNIQYF
TRBV11-2	.	TRBJ1-1	14	.	TGTGCCAGCAGCTTATCGTCGGGAGCGACTGAAGCTTTCTTT	CASSLSSGATEAFF
TRBV5-1	.	TRBJ2-3	16	.	TGCGCCAGCAGCTTGGCGGTCTCGGGAAGCACAGATACGCAGTATTTT	CASSLAVSGSTDTQYF
TRBV14	TRBD1	TRBJ2-7	14	.	TGTGCCAGCAGCCGGGACAGGCGCTCCTACGAGCAGTACTTC	CASSRDRRSYEQYF
TRBV6-2/TRBV6-3	TRBD2	TRBJ2-7	13	.	TGTGCCAGCAGTTACACGGGAGGGCCCGAGCAGTACTTC	CASSYTGGPEQYF
TRBV15	TRBD1	TRBJ1-5	17	once	TGTGCCACCAGCAGAGGCCCGGGACAGGCCCCAAATCAGCCCCAGCATTTT	CATSRGPGQAPNQPQHF
TRBV7-8	TRBD2	TRBJ2-7	16	.	TGTGCCAGCAGCTTAGAGTTAGCGGGAGATAGATACGAGCAGTACTTC	CASSLELAGDRYEQYF
TRBV10-3	.	TRBJ1-2	12	few	TGTGCCATCACCCCAGGGGAGGGCGGCTACACCTTC	CAITPGEGGYTF
TRBV6-6	.	TRBJ1-4	15	.	TGTGCCAGCTCCCCCCCCATGTGGGGGGATGAAAAACTGTTTTTT	CASSPPMWGDEKLFF
TRBV5-1	TRBD1	TRBJ1-2	14	.	TGCGCCAGCAGCTTGGGGACAGGGAACTATGGCTACACCTTC	CASSLGTGNYGYTF